The clone carrying this TCR beta chain was detected a few times. Alongside a J-beta primer mix, a sample-barcoded 5' primer served in a second PCR lasting about 7 to 11 cycles. Each cDNA was tagged by a template-switch adaptor containing 12 random nucleotides. TCRdb processed the 5' RACE reads anew with MiXCR; each CDR3 protein has one entry. The sample carries 550,000 to 650,000 distinct CDR3 sequences, approximately 26% recorded once. The CDR3 sequence is 11 residues long. The V end was cut by 10 bases, the J end by 4 bases, with 11 bases between. In germline, CDR1 is MNHEY, CDR2 SMNVEV (reference sequence). This sample is part of a study of blood T cells in healthy people across ages. A further study also used this sample, focusing on T cells of mothers and their children.

The material sequenced was blood. The V gene is TRBV27, the J gene TRBJ2-7; a possible D gene is TRBD1 (5 bases). The receptor was derived from a boy between 2 and 15 years old in good health. For the CDR3, the DNA is TGTGCCATCCCAAGGGGATACGAGCAGTACTTC. Protein product: CAIPRGYEQYF.